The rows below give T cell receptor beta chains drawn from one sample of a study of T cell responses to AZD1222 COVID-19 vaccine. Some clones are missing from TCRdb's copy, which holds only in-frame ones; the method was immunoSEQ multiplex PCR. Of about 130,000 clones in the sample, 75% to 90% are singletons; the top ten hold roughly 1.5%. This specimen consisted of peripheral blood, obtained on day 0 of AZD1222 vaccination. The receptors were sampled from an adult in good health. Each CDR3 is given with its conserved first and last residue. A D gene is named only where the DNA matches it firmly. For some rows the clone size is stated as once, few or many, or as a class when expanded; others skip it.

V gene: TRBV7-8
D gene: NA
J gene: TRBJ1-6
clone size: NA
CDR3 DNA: TGTGCCAGCAGCTTGGCCGGGGCTCTCTATAATTCACCCCTCCACTTT
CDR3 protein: CASSLAGALYNSPLHF

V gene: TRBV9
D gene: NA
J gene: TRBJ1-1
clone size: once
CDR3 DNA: TGTGCCAGCAGCGAGGGGGAGGGGGAGGCTTTCTTT
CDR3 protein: CASSEGEGEAFF

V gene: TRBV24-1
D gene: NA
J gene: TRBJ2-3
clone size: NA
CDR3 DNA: TGTGCCACCAGTGATACCATTGGGGATACGCAGTATTTT
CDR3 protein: CATSDTIGDTQYF

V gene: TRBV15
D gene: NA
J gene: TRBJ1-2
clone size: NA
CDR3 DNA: TGTGCCACCAGCAGAGGTCGGTCTACGACACTCTATGGCTACACCTTC
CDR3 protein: CATSRGRSTTLYGYTF

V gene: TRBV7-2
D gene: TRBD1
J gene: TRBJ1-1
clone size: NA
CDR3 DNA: TGTGCCAGCAGCTTCGCGGGGACAGCTCCCCTGGGAGCTTTCTTT
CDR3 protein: CASSFAGTAPLGAFF

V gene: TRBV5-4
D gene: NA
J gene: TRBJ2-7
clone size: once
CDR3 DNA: TGTGCCAGCAGCTTGAAGGGTCGCGACGAGCAGTACTTC
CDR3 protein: CASSLKGRDEQYF

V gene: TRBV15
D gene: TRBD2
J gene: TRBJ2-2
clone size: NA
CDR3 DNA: TGTGCCACCAGCAGAGATACTAGCGGGGGGACCGGGGAGCTGTTTTTT
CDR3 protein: CATSRDTSGGTGELFF

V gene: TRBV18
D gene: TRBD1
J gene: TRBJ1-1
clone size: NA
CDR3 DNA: TGTGCCAGCTCACCGTCCTCTTCGGGACAGGCCAACACTGAAGCTTTCTTT
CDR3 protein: CASSPSSSGQANTEAFF

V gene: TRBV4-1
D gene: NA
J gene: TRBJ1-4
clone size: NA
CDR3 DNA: TGCGCCAGCAGCCCCCGGGAGGGAAATGAAAAACTGTTTTTT
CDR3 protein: CASSPREGNEKLFF

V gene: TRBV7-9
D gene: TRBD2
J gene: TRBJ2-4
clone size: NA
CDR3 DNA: TGTGCCAGCAGCTCCCCCGTGGGGGGGAAAGCCAAAAACATTCAGTACTTC
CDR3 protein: CASSSPVGGKAKNIQYF

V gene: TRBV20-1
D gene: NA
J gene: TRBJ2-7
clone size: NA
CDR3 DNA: TGCAGTGCTCCCAGGGGAGGTGAGCAGTACTTC
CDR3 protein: CSAPRGGEQYF

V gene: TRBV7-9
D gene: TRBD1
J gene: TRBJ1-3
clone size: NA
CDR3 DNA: TGTGCCAGCAGCTTAGGTGACAGGGGCGGCACCATATATTTT
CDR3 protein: CASSLGDRGGTIYF

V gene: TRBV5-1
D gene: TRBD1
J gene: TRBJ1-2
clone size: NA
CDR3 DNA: TGCGCCAGCAGCGCAACAGGGGGGGAGTACTATGGCTACACCTTC
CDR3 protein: CASSATGGEYYGYTF

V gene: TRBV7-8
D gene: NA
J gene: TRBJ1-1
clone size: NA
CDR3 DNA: TGTGCCAGCAGCTTAGCTTCCGGATATAACACTGAAGCTTTCTTT
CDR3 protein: CASSLASGYNTEAFF

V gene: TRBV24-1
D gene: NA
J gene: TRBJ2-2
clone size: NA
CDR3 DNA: TGTGCCACCAGTGAAGGGACCTTTGGAGGGGAGCTGTTTTTT
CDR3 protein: CATSEGTFGGELFF

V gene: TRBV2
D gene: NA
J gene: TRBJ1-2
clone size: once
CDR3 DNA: TGTGCCAGCACTGAGCTCGGGCTCTATGGCTACACCTTC
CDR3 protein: CASTELGLYGYTF

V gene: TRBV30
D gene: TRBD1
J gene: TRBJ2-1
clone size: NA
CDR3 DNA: TGTGCCTGGAGTGAAGACAGGGGGCGAAATGAGCAGTTCTTC
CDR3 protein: CAWSEDRGRNEQFF

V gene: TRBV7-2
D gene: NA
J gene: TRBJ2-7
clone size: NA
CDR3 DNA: TGTGCCAGCAGCTTGACGGGGAGATACGAGCAGTACTTC
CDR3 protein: CASSLTGRYEQYF

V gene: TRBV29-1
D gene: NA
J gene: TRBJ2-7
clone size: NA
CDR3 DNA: TGCAGCGTTGCCGCGGGGATCAACTACGAGCAGTACTTC
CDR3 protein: CSVAAGINYEQYF

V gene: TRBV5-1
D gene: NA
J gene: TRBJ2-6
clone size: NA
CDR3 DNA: TGCGCCAGCAGCTTGCCCGACCAGGTTTCTGGGGCCAACGTCCTGACTTTC
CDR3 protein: CASSLPDQVSGANVLTF

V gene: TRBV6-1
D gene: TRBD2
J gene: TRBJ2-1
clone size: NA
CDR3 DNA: TGTGCCAGCAGTGAACTGTGGACTAGCCTCCATGAGCAGTTCTTC
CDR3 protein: CASSELWTSLHEQFF

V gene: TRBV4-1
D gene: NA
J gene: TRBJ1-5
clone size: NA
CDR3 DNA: TGCGCCAGCAGCCAGAGGAACGGGGATTTTCAGCCCCAGCATTTT
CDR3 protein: CASSQRNGDFQPQHF

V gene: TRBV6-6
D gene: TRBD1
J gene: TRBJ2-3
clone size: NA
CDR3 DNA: TGTGCCAGCAGTCCCCCGGGACAGGGAGGGGATACGCAGTATTTT
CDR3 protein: CASSPPGQGGDTQYF

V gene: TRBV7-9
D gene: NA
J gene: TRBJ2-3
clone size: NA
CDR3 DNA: TGTGCCAGCAGCCGCATCGAGAGTGATACGCAGTATTTT
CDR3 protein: CASSRIESDTQYF

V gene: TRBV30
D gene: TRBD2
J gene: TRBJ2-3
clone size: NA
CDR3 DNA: TGTGCCTGGACCGGCGGGGGGTCCTTTAGGGATACGCAGTATTTT
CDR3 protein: CAWTGGGSFRDTQYF

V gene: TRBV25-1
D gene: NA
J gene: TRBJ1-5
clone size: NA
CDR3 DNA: TGTGCCAGCAGTGAATCGAGGACCAGCAATCAGCCCCAGCATTTT
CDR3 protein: CASSESRTSNQPQHF

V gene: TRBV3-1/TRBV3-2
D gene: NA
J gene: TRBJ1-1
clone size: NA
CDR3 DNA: TGTGCCAGCAGCCCCCAGGGGTATACTGAAGCTTTCTTT
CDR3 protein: CASSPQGYTEAFF

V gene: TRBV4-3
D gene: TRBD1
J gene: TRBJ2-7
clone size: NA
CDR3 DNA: TGCGCCAGCAGCCAAGGGCCGGGACAGTCCTACGAGCAGTACTTC
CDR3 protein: CASSQGPGQSYEQYF

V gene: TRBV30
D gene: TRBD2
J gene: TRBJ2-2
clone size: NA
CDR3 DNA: TGTGCCTGGAGTAAGGCGGGGGGGAGGTCCGGGGAGCTGTTTTTT
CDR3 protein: CAWSKAGGRSGELFF

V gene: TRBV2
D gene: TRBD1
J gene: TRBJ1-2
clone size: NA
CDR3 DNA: TGTGCCAGCAGGGCTACAGGGGCGGGGGGCTACACCTTC
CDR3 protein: CASRATGAGGYTF

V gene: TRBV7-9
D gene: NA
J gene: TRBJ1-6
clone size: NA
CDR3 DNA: TGTGCCAGCAGCTTAGGCAGGGGTTCCTACAGTTCACCCCTCCACTTT
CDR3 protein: CASSLGRGSYSSPLHF

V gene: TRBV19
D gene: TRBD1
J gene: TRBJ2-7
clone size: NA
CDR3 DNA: TGTGCCAGTAGTAATGGACAGGGGTGGTACGAGCAGTACTTC
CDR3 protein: CASSNGQGWYEQYF

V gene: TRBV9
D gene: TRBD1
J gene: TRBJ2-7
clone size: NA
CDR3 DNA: TGTGCCAGCAGCTATGGACAGGGGTTGGACGAGCAGTACTTC
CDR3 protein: CASSYGQGLDEQYF

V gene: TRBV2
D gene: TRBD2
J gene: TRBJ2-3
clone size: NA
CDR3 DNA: TGTGCCAGCAGGGCTAGCGGGGGGGCCGGGGATACGCAGTATTTT
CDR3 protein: CASRASGGAGDTQYF

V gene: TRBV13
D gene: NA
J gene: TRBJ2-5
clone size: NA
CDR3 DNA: TGTGCCAGCAGCTTAGACTGGGAAGAGACCCAGTACTTC
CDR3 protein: CASSLDWEETQYF

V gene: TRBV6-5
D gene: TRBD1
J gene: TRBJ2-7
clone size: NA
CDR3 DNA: TGTGCCAGCAGTATTGGACAGGGCGGCTACGAGCAGTACTTC
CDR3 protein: CASSIGQGGYEQYF

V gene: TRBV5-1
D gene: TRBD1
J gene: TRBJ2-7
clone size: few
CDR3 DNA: TGCGCCAGCAGCTTTAACGCCATAACAGGGGACCTCTACGAGCAGTACTTC
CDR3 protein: CASSFNAITGDLYEQYF

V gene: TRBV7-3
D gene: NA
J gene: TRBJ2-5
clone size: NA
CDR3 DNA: TGTGCCAGCAGCTTAAACCCCCCGCCCGAGACCCAGTACTTC
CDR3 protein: CASSLNPPPETQYF

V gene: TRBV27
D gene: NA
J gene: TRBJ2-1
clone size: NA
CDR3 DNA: TGTGCCAGCAGTTTTCAGGTTATTACGGAGCAGTTCTTC
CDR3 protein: CASSFQVITEQFF

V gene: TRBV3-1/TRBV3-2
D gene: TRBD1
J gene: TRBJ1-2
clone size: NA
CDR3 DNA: TGTGCCAGCAGCCAAGCCCCCGGGGGCAGGGGGGCCTATGGCTACACCTTC
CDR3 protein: CASSQAPGGRGAYGYTF

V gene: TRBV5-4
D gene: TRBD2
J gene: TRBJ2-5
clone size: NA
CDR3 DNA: TGTGCCAGCAGCTTGGCCCGACTAGCGGGGGGAGAGACCCAGTACTTC
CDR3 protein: CASSLARLAGGETQYF